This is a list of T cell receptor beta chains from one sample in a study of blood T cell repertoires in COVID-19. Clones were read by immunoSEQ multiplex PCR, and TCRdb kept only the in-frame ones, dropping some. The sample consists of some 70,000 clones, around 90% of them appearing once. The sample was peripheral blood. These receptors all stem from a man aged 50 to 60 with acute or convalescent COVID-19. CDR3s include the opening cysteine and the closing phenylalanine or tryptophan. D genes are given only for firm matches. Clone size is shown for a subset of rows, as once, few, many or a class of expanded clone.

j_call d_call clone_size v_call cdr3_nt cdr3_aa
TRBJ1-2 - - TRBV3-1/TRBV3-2 TGTGCCAGCAGGGGCCCCGGGGAGGGCTACACCTTC CASRGPGEGYTF
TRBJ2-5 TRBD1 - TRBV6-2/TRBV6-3 TGTGCCAGCAGTACGACAGGGGAGGTAGAGACCCAGTACTTC CASSTTGEVETQYF
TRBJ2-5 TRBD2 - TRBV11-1 TGTGCCAGCAGCTTAAGGCGACTAGCGGTTCAAGAGACCCAGTACTTC CASSLRRLAVQETQYF
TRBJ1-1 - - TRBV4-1 TGCGCCAGCAGCCAAGGCCTCGGGGAAGATGCGATATTTGCTTTCTTT CASSQGLGEDAIFAFF
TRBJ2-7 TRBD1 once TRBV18 TGTGCCAGCTCACTGGGACAGGGTCCCCCCTACGAGCAGTACTTC CASSLGQGPPYEQYF
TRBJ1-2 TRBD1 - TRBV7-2 TGTGCCAGCAGCTTAGGGCATTGGGACAGGGATGGCTACACCTTC CASSLGHWDRDGYTF
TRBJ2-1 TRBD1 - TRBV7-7 TGTGCCAGCAGCCCGAGACAGGGTCGGCCCTACAATGAGCAGTTCTTC CASSPRQGRPYNEQFF
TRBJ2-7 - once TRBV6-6 TGTGCCAGCAGTTACAATCTCAGGGATGGGTACGAGCAGTACTTC CASSYNLRDGYEQYF
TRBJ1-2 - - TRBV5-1 TGCGCCAGCAGCCGGGACGGGACAAATGATGGCTACACCTTC CASSRDGTNDGYTF
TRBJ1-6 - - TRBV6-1 TGTGCCAGCAGTGACGTGTCACCCCTCCACTTT CASSDVSPLHF
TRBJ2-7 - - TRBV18 TGTGCCAGCTCACCACCGGGGGGAACCTACGAGCAGTACTTC CASSPPGGTYEQYF
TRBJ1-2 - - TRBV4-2 TGTGCCAGCAGCCAAGTGGAAATCGGGGGGGTGGGAAACTATGGCTACACCTTC CASSQVEIGGVGNYGYTF
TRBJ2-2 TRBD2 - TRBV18 TGTGCCAGCTCCCCCGTGAGGCTAGCGGAGAACACCGGGGAGCTGTTTTTT CASSPVRLAENTGELFF